Shown below are 32 T cell receptor beta chains from a single sample sequenced in a study of blood T cells in healthy people across ages. Then a second PCR, running about 7 to 11 cycles, was carried out with a sample-barcoded 5' primer and a J-beta primer mix. One entry per CDR3 protein, called by TCRdb with MiXCR from the 5' RACE reads. The sample lists roughly 2 million distinct CDR3 sequences; less than 50% were seen once. The specimen was blood. These receptors came from a woman in her thirties or forties in good health.

This sequence joins TRBV6-4 and TRBJ2-1; 7 bases align to TRBD2. V shed 5 bases, J shed 1 base, and the junction held 5 bases outside the gene matches. CDR3 length: 15 residues. CDR1 is MRHNA, CDR2 SNTAGT, per germline. The CDR3 protein is CASSLTSESYNEQFF. CDR3 DNA sequence: TGTGCCAGCAGTCTCACTAGCGAGTCCTACAATGAGCAGTTCTTC.

This chain connects TRBV20-1 to TRBJ2-1; tentatively, D is TRBD1 (6 bases). The V end was cut by 6 bases, the J end by 0 bases, with 15 bases between. Per the germline V gene, CDR1 is DFQATT and CDR2 is SNEGSKA (reference sequence). The length of the CDR3 is 15 residues. The DNA for the CDR3 is TGCAGTGCCCTTTACTCGGACAGCTCCTACAATGAGCAGTTCTTC. Translated: CSALYSDSSYNEQFF.

V gene TRBV5-1 combines with J gene TRBJ1-2; D may be TRBD1 (5 bases). In germline, CDR1 is SGHRS, CDR2 YFSETQ. Trimming left V 4 bases short and J 6 bases short, with 13 bases between. The CDR3 sequence is 13 residues long. CDR3 amino acids: CASSKTVSDGYTF. The DNA for the CDR3 is TGCGCCAGCAGCAAGACAGTATCAGATGGCTACACCTTC.

This clonotype was detected only a few times. The chain is built from TRBV25-1 and TRBJ2-6, with unresolved D. V lost 3 bases and J lost 1, with 10 bases in between. Germline V CDR1 and CDR2: MGHDK, SYGVNS. The CDR3 covers 16 residues. The CDR3 nucleotides are TGTGCCAGCAGTGACCCCAAACTGTCTGGGGCCAACGTCCTGACTTTC. Its protein is CASSDPKLSGANVLTF.

The chain couples TRBV7-9 to TRBJ2-7; 8 bases match TRBD1. TRBJ2-5 matches the DNA end more closely, so the J call is doubtful. There are 15 residues in the CDR3. Per the germline V gene, CDR1 is SEHNR and CDR2 is FQNEAQ (reference sequence). CDR3 sequence (DNA): TGTGCCAGCAGCCCTGGGACAGGCCCCGGGGAGACCCAGTACTTC. It codes for CASSPGTGPGETQYF.

V and J are TRBV28 and TRBJ2-5; 8 bases are shared with TRBD1. CDR1 is MDHEN, CDR2 SYDVKM, per germline. V gave up 6 bases and J gave up 7 bases; unmatched junction bases: 13. The CDR3 contains 15 residues. The CDR3 spells CASRSRDRRLGTQYF. CDR3 sequence (DNA): TGTGCCAGCAGATCCCGGGACAGGAGACTAGGGACCCAGTACTTC.

This clonotype has more than one count but fewer than ten. The CDR3 DNA reads TGTGCCAGCAGTTCGGGACAGGGTACCAGGAGGGAGCAGTTCTTC. Amino acid sequence: CASSSGQGTRREQFF. This chain connects TRBV6-2 or TRBV6-3 to TRBJ2-1; 9 bases agree with TRBD1. With V trimmed by 4 bases and J by 10 bases, 11 bases remained unmatched. CDR1 is MNHEY, CDR2 SVGEGT, per germline. The CDR3 runs 15 residues.

This chain uses TRBV20-1 with TRBJ2-3; D ambiguous. V lost 3 bases, J lost 5 bases, and 15 bases lay in between. This CDR3 spans 14 amino acids. Looked up from germline, CDR1 is DFQATT and CDR2 is SNEGSKA (reference sequence). Here the CDR3 DNA reads TGCAGTGCTAGTTACTTCCCCCGAGGAGATACGCAGTATTTT. Amino acids: CSASYFPRGDTQYF.

The chain recombines TRBV20-1 with TRBJ2-3; TRBD2 matches 7 bases. The CDR3 spans 14 residues. Per the germline V gene, CDR1 is DFQATT and CDR2 is SNEGSKA (reference sequence). J gave up 0 bases and V 5 bases, and 5 bases lay outside the gene matches. The CDR3 loop reads CSAQTSSSTDTQYF. Here the CDR3 DNA reads TGCAGTGCTCAGACTAGCTCTAGCACAGATACGCAGTATTTT.

In its sample, this clonotype was seen a few times. The V and J genes are TRBV5-1 and TRBJ2-7; TRBD1 aligns across 8 bases. V shed 4 bases and J 5 bases; nucleotides not matched to a gene: 14. Germline V lookup: CDR1 SGHRS, CDR2 YFSETQ. CDR3 length: 16 amino acids. The CDR3 reads CASSVAGGGYSNEQYF. The CDR3, as DNA: TGCGCCAGCAGCGTGGCAGGGGGCGGATATTCGAACGAGCAGTACTTC.

The V and J genes are TRBV6-2 or TRBV6-3 and TRBJ1-2, with D hard to call. Germline lookup yields CDR1 MNHEY and CDR2 SVGEGT. The CDR3 loop spans 11 amino acids. V dropped 6 bases and J dropped 11 bases, with 13 bases sitting between them. The CDR3 DNA sequence: TGTGCCAGCAGCTCCGCCAGCGGTTACACCTTC. It specifies CASSSASGYTF.

This chain connects TRBV4-3 to TRBJ2-2; D might be TRBD2 (5 bases). The CDR3 loop spans 14 amino acids. From germline, CDR1 is LGHNA and CDR2 YSLEER. The germline V and J ends were trimmed by 2 bases and 7 bases, with 11 bases remaining between them. The chain's CDR3 is CASSQSFEGGELFF. For the CDR3, the DNA is TGCGCCAGCAGCCAAAGTTTCGAGGGCGGGGAGCTGTTTTTT.

The chain links TRBV23-1 to TRBJ2-7; tentatively, D is TRBD2 (7 bases). TRBV23-1 is filed as an ORF, its function uncertain. The CDR3 contains 14 residues. V shed 5 bases and J shed 3 bases, with 14 bases lying between them. This chain's CDR3 is CASSKQGRVYEQYF. CDR3 sequence (DNA): TGCGCCAGCAGTAAGCAGGGGAGGGTCTACGAGCAGTACTTC.

Comment on this clonotype: At one of its ends the junction is not consistent with the germline gene, which may arise from a read error. The chain couples TRBV12-3 or TRBV12-4 to TRBJ2-7; a possible D gene is TRBD1 (6 bases). This CDR3 has 13 amino acids. The CDR3 reads CAGSFQGNYEQYF. The CDR3 DNA follows: TGTGCCGGCAGTTTCCAGGGGAACTACGAGCAGTACTTC.

The chain couples TRBV7-9 to TRBJ2-3; D is undetermined. The ends were cut back, 1 base at V and 2 bases at J, with 13 bases in the middle. The CDR3 covers 16 residues. CDR1 is SEHNR, CDR2 FQNEAQ, per germline (reference sequence). The CDR3 is CASSLGVNELTDTQYF. DNA for the CDR3: TGTGCCAGCAGCTTAGGTGTAAACGAACTCACAGATACGCAGTATTTT.

V and J are TRBV5-1 and TRBJ1-1; D is perhaps TRBD1 (6 bases). Germline V gives CDR1 SGHRS, CDR2 YFSETQ. The CDR3 extends over 15 amino acids. Trimming removed 4 bases from V and 5 bases from J, with 18 bases in between. Here the CDR3 reads CASSPRRGQGTEAFF. The CDR3 DNA sequence: TGCGCCAGCAGCCCAAGGCGGGGGCAGGGTACTGAAGCTTTCTTT.

Only a few counts were recorded for this clonotype. The genes are TRBV11-2 and TRBJ2-1; TRBD1 aligns across 9 bases. Per germline, CDR1 SGHAT and CDR2 FQNNGV. The CDR3 length is 17 residues. The J segment lost 5 bases and the V segment lost 6 bases, leaving 14 bases of the junction unmatched. CDR3 region: CASSQNQVTGGNNEQFF. As DNA, the CDR3 is TGTGCCAGCAGTCAGAATCAGGTGACAGGGGGAAACAATGAGCAGTTCTTC.

This sequence joins TRBV20-1 and TRBJ2-1, with 7 bases aligning to TRBD1. CDR3 size: 14 residues. Germline CDR1 DFQATT, CDR2 SNEGSKA (reference sequence). Trimming cost V 5 bases and J 5 bases; bases outside gene matches: 9. CDR3 amino acids: CSAWFEGANNEQFF. The CDR3 DNA reads as TGCAGTGCTTGGTTCGAGGGGGCAAACAATGAGCAGTTCTTC.

The chain links TRBV5-1 to TRBJ1-2, with 7 positions matching TRBD1. Germline CDR1 is SGHRS and CDR2 is YFSETQ. The junction had 6 bases not matched to a gene; V was cut back by 4 bases and J by 3 bases. The CDR3 runs to 14 residues. CDR3 amino acids: CASSGGQADYGYTF. As DNA, the CDR3 is TGCGCCAGCAGCGGTGGACAGGCCGACTATGGCTACACCTTC.

This rearrangement joins TRBV10-1 to TRBJ2-1, with TRBD2 matching 12 bases. Germline V gives CDR1 WNHNN, CDR2 SYGVQD (reference sequence). CDR3 size: 16 residues. V was clipped by 4 bases and J by 8 bases; unmatched bases: 9. The CDR3 loop is CASSGILAGGLDEQFF. The CDR3 DNA follows: TGCGCCAGCAGTGGGATACTAGCGGGGGGTTTGGATGAGCAGTTCTTC.

The gene calls are TRBV9 and TRBJ1-2, with D perhaps matching TRBD1 (5 bases). V dropped 10 bases and J dropped 3 bases, with 19 bases sitting between them. The V gene's germline CDR1 is SGDLS and CDR2 YYNGEE. The CDR3 loop spans 14 amino acids. The CDR3 nucleotides are TGTGCCTCAAATCCGGGGTTGGGGGACTATGGCTACACCTTC. This encodes CASNPGLGDYGYTF.

This clonotype came up once. This chain links TRBV12-3 or TRBV12-4 with TRBJ1-5; 9 positions match TRBD1. The CDR3 is 15 residues long. Unmatched junction bases numbered 4, after V lost 5 bases and J lost 2 bases. The CDR3 sequence is CASSRQGGGNQPQHF. The CDR3 DNA follows: TGTGCCAGCAGTCGACAGGGGGGAGGCAATCAGCCCCAGCATTTT.

The J gene is TRBJ2-3, the V gene TRBV5-1; TRBD2 matches at 9 bases. There are 16 residues in the CDR3. V shed 2 bases and J 5 bases; nucleotides not matched to a gene: 9. Germline V gives CDR1 SGHRS, CDR2 YFSETQ. In DNA, the CDR3 is TGCGCCAGCAGCTTAAGACTAGCGGAGTTAAGAGATACGCAGTATTTT. It encodes CASSLRLAELRDTQYF.

The chain carries TRBV20-1 and TRBJ2-7; 8 positions agree with TRBD1. Germline loops: CDR1 DFQATT, CDR2 SNEGSKA (reference sequence). The V and J ends lost 6 bases and 1 base, in that order; junction bases with no gene match: 17. This CDR3 spans 17 amino acids. Written as DNA, the CDR3 is TGCAGTGCCTCCTCGCTCATGGACAGGGTGAATTCCTACGAGCAGTACTTC. It is translated as CSASSLMDRVNSYEQYF.

This clonotype was found a few times. V is TRBV25-1 and J is TRBJ2-1; the D gene could be TRBD1 or TRBD2 (5 bases each). The V and J ends lost 2 bases and 0 bases respectively, with 8 bases between them. The length of the CDR3 is 15 residues. Germline CDR1 and CDR2: MGHDK and SYGVNS. CDR3 amino acids: CASSEGTGSYNEQFF. The CDR3 bases are TGTGCCAGCAGTGAAGGGACGGGCTCCTACAATGAGCAGTTCTTC.

The chain is built from TRBV7-2 and TRBJ1-2; TRBD1 aligns across 8 bases. Germline V lookup: CDR1 SGHTA, CDR2 FQGNSA. Germline trimming cut 0 bases from V and 4 bases from J; bases unmatched to any gene: 1. The CDR3 totals 14 residues. The CDR3 is CASSLAQGGYGYTF. The CDR3 DNA is TGTGCCAGCAGCTTAGCACAGGGGGGCTATGGCTACACCTTC.

CDR3 bases: TGTGCCAGCAGCTTATATCAGGGGGACTCCTACGAGCAGTACTTC. Its protein is CASSLYQGDSYEQYF. V usage is TRBV11-1 and J usage is TRBJ2-7, with 7 bases aligning to TRBD1. The junction had 4 bases not matched to a gene; V was cut back by 2 bases and J by 0 bases. The CDR3 is 15 amino acids. Germline loops: CDR1 SGHAT, CDR2 FQDESV (reference sequence).

This clonotype occurred a few times. V is TRBV6-2 or TRBV6-3 and J is TRBJ1-2; 7 bases line up with TRBD1. Germline V gene data show CDR1 as MNHEY and CDR2 as SVGEGT. With V trimmed by 4 bases and J by 8 bases, 7 bases remained unmatched. The CDR3 contains 13 residues. The CDR3 region has the DNA TGTGCCAGCAGTTTCGACAGGGTATACGGCTACACCTTC. Its translation: CASSFDRVYGYTF.

The chain combines TRBV7-2 with TRBJ2-3, with TRBD1 as a possible D gene (5 bases). The germline V gene has CDR1 SGHTA and CDR2 FQGNSA. The V end lost 5 bases, the J end lost 1 base, and 13 bases lay between the germline ends. The CDR3 runs to 15 residues. The CDR3 sequence: CASSPYRLGTDTQYF. DNA for the CDR3: TGTGCCAGCAGCCCGTACAGGTTAGGCACAGATACGCAGTATTTT.

This clonotype was seen more than once but under ten times. This rearrangement joins TRBV28 to TRBJ2-6, with unresolved D. The CDR3 extends over 16 amino acids. V was cut by 5 bases and J by 4 bases, with 15 bases left in between. Germline V gene sequence: CDR1 MDHEN, CDR2 SYDVKM. Here the CDR3 reads CASSTNTWLGANVLTF. The CDR3 DNA reads TGTGCCAGCAGTACCAACACATGGCTCGGGGCCAACGTCCTGACTTTC.

This clonotype was recorded a few times. V usage is TRBV20-1 and J usage is TRBJ2-1; 8 positions match TRBD2. Looked up from germline, CDR1 is DFQATT and CDR2 is SNEGSKA (reference sequence). The junction had 13 bases not matched to a gene; V was cut back by 6 bases and J by 6 bases. The CDR3 loop spans 15 amino acids. In DNA, the CDR3 is TGCAGTGCCAGGGATTACCAGCGGGGGAGCAATGAGCAGTTCTTC. Translating it yields CSARDYQRGSNEQFF.

V is TRBV24-1 and J is TRBJ2-1, with TRBD2 matching 10 bases. Per germline, CDR1 KGHDR and CDR2 SFDVKD. This CDR3 contains 20 residues. Trimming removed 4 bases from V and 6 bases from J; junction bases left unmatched: 20. This CDR3 reads CATSEPPGASGGRVSNEQFF. The CDR3 DNA follows: TGTGCCACCAGTGAGCCGCCGGGGGCTAGCGGGGGACGGGTTTCCAATGAGCAGTTCTTC.